Presented here are 18 T cell receptor beta chains from one specimen sequenced in a study of cytomegalovirus exposure and HLA in healthy donors. Vbeta (60) and Jbeta (13) primers were used in the PCR. The assay was immunoSEQ multiplex PCR, and TCRdb's table has in-frame clones only and misses some. The data contain roughly 160,000 clones, over 70% of them singletons. The sample comprised PBMCs. Receptors were obtained from a woman aged 45 to 65 in good health and CMV-seropositive.

The rearrangement uses TRBV29-1 and TRBJ2-3; no definite D call. Per the germline V gene, CDR1 is SQVTM and CDR2 is ANQGSEA. The V gene lost 3 bases and the J gene lost 5 bases, with 12 bases spanning the gap. The CDR3 runs 13 residues. The DNA of the CDR3 is TGCAGCGTTGACCCACCCCCGGGAGATACGCAGTATTTT. As protein: CSVDPPPGDTQYF.

This clone was picked up a small number of times. V is TRBV27 and J is TRBJ1-2, with 9 bases lining up with TRBD1. The germline V gene has CDR1 MNHEY and CDR2 SMNVEV (reference sequence). The length of the CDR3 is 14 residues. Losses at the gene ends were 6 bases for V and 5 bases for J; bases not matched to a gene: 7. This CDR3 is CASRRTGAPYGYTF. The DNA of the CDR3 is TGTGCCAGCAGGCGGACAGGGGCGCCGTATGGCTACACCTTC.

This chain connects TRBV20-1 to TRBJ2-5, with TRBD2 identical over 8 bases. The length of the CDR3 is 11 residues. Germline V gene data show CDR1 as DFQATT and CDR2 as SNEGSKA (reference sequence). The CDR3 spells CSGGAGETQYF. The CDR3, as DNA: TGCTCCGGGGGGGCCGGCGAGACCCAGTACTTC.

The chain links TRBV27 to TRBJ1-6; D may be TRBD1 (6 bases). V lost 6 bases to trimming and J lost 5 bases, with 17 bases between them. This CDR3 spans 16 amino acids. Germline V gene lookup returns CDR1 MNHEY and CDR2 SMNVEV (reference sequence). The CDR3 protein is CASSLTGLGDNSPLHF. CDR3 sequence (DNA): TGTGCCAGCAGCTTGACAGGCCTCGGGGATAATTCACCCCTCCACTTT.

The table lists this clone with a few counts. J is TRBJ1-2 and V is TRBV7-6; TRBD1 matches 11 bases. The CDR3 is 14 residues long. The V gene end was trimmed by 1 base and the J gene end by 8 bases; junction bases not matched to a gene: 3. Germline assignment: CDR1 SGHVS and CDR2 FNYEAQ. CDR3 sequence reads: CASSLGTGGTGYTF. In DNA form, the CDR3 reads TGTGCCAGCAGCTTAGGGACAGGGGGCACCGGCTACACCTTC.

The gene calls are TRBV15 and TRBJ2-7; a possible D gene is TRBD2 (7 bases). This CDR3 region has 14 residues. V shed 1 base and J shed 2 bases, with 9 bases lying between them. Per germline, CDR1 LNHNV and CDR2 YYDKDF (reference sequence). This CDR3 reads CATSRVGGPYEQYF. The CDR3 DNA sequence: TGTGCCACCAGCAGAGTCGGGGGGCCCTACGAGCAGTACTTC.

The rearrangement links TRBV9 to TRBJ1-1; D call uncertain. V was trimmed by 4 bases and J by 1 base, leaving 14 bases between them. CDR1 is SGDLS and CDR2 is YYNGEE in the germline V gene. The CDR3 runs 15 residues. The CDR3 protein is CASSRSTGRNTEAFF. The CDR3 DNA follows: TGTGCCAGCAGCCGATCGACGGGAAGGAACACTGAAGCTTTCTTT.

The chain joins TRBV28 to TRBJ2-7; 9 bases match TRBD1. Germline V gene sequence: CDR1 MDHEN, CDR2 SYDVKM. The V gene end was trimmed by 6 bases and the J gene end by 4 bases; junction bases not matched to a gene: 4. This CDR3 region has 13 residues. This chain's CDR3 is CASRRGQGYEQYF. In nucleotides, the CDR3 is TGTGCCAGCAGGCGGGGACAGGGATACGAGCAGTACTTC.

J is TRBJ1-2 and V is TRBV5-1; tentatively, D is TRBD1 (6 bases). The CDR3 is 13 amino acids. Germline V gives CDR1 SGHRS, CDR2 YFSETQ. V gave up 0 bases and J gave up 12 bases, with 15 bases separating them. CDR3 DNA sequence: TGCGCCAGCAGCTTGGACCCGGGACAAGACCACACCTTC. Protein sequence: CASSLDPGQDHTF.

The chain recombines TRBV5-1 with TRBJ2-3, with D tentatively TRBD2 (6 bases). The CDR3 runs 16 residues. Germline CDR1 is SGHRS and CDR2 is YFSETQ. Trimming removed 0 bases from V and 2 bases from J, with 13 bases in between. CDR3 in amino acids: CASSLDPGTATDTQYF. DNA for the CDR3: TGCGCCAGCAGCTTGGACCCCGGGACTGCCACAGATACGCAGTATTTT.

This clone is a singleton in its sample. The chain links TRBV19 to TRBJ2-2; 7 nucleotides agree with TRBD1. V gave up 3 bases and J gave up 0 bases; unmatched junction bases: 4. This CDR3 has 16 residues. Germline V CDR1 and CDR2: LNHDA, SQIVND (reference sequence). CDR3 amino acids: CASSMGQGANTGELFF. The CDR3 nucleotides read TGTGCCAGTAGTATGGGGCAGGGGGCGAACACCGGGGAGCTGTTTTTT.

The table lists this clone with a few counts. This chain joins TRBV27 and TRBJ2-1; 15 bases fit TRBD2. The V and J ends lost 7 bases and 9 bases, in that order; junction bases with no gene match: 7. The CDR3 covers 15 residues. Germline assignment: CDR1 MNHEY and CDR2 SMNVEV (reference sequence). The CDR3 coding sequence is TGTGCCAGCACCCCGGGACTAGCGGGAGGAGGTGAGCAGTTCTTC. Protein sequence: CASTPGLAGGGEQFF.

The DNA for the CDR3 is TGTGCCAGCAGTGGACTAGCGATCGGCGAGCAGTACTTC. Its protein product is CASSGLAIGEQYF. V is TRBV2 and J is TRBJ2-7, with 8 bases that match TRBD2. Germline lookup yields CDR1 SNHLY and CDR2 FYNNEI. This CDR3 is built from 13 residues. V dropped 4 bases and J dropped 6; count of bases not matched to a gene: 5.

Only one count was recorded for this clone. The V call is TRBV7-9, the J call TRBJ1-4; D is uncertain. The germline V and J ends were trimmed by 4 bases and 8 bases, with 11 bases remaining between them. CDR1 is SEHNR, CDR2 FQNEAQ, per germline (reference sequence). This CDR3 has 13 residues. The CDR3 protein is CASSSTEGEKLFF. CDR3 DNA sequence: TGTGCCAGCAGCTCTACAGAGGGAGAAAAACTGTTTTTT.

This chain connects TRBV19 to TRBJ1-2; 9 bases line up with TRBD1. CDR3 size: 15 residues. CDR1 is LNHDA, CDR2 SQIVND, per germline (reference sequence). V was pared by 5 bases and J by 8 bases, with 12 bases of the junction left unmatched. CDR3 sequence reads: CASSPTGGSVKGYTF. CDR3 nucleotides: TGTGCCAGTAGTCCTACAGGGGGCTCGGTGAAGGGCTACACCTTC.

The V and J genes are TRBV20-1 and TRBJ2-7, with 7 bases identical to TRBD1. The junction had 2 bases not matched to a gene; V was cut back by 6 bases and J by 3 bases. The CDR3 spans 11 residues. Germline CDR1 DFQATT, CDR2 SNEGSKA (reference sequence). The CDR3 DNA follows: TGCAGTGCAAGACAGGGCTACGAGCAGTACTTC. It codes for CSARQGYEQYF.

The V gene is TRBV7-2, the J gene TRBJ2-5; possibly TRBD2 for D (6 bases). The closer fit of TRBJ2-7 to the DNA end suggests the J call may be wrong. CDR3 length: 13 amino acids. CDR1 is SGHTA, CDR2 FQGNSA, per germline. CDR3 bases: TGTGCCAGCAGCTTATTCGCGGGGTACGAGCAGTACTTC. Translation gives CASSLFAGYEQYF.

The CDR3 bases are TGTGCCAGCAGCGTAGGGGCCCTGAGTGCAGATACGCAGTATTTT. Translating gives CASSVGALSADTQYF. This chain joins TRBV9 and TRBJ2-3; D gene unclear. The CDR3 runs 15 residues. Germline V CDR1 and CDR2: SGDLS, YYNGEE. Trimming shortened V by 0 bases and J by 4 bases, and 12 bases separated the two germline ends.